The 23 T cell receptor beta chains below come from one sample, sequenced in a study of blood T cell repertoires in COVID-19. Assay: immunoSEQ multiplex PCR; the TCRdb copy retains only in-frame clones and omits some. Of a few hundred thousand clones detected, approximately 78% appear once; the ten largest clones hold about 9%. The material sequenced was PBMCs or T cells enriched from blood (not recorded which). Receptors were obtained from a man aged 35-49 years who had recovered from COVID-19.

V gene TRBV5-6 combines with J gene TRBJ2-7; perhaps TRBD2 as D (6 bases). Germline lookup yields CDR1 SGHDT and CDR2 YYEEEE. With 3 bases removed from V and 4 bases from J, the gap between germline ends came to 17 bases. The CDR3 has 15 amino acids. CDR3 region: CASSSGTLRGYEQYF. DNA for the CDR3: TGTGCCAGCAGCTCCGGGACTCTTCGCGGGTACGAGCAGTACTTC.

The V call is TRBV19, the J call TRBJ1-4; D is perhaps TRBD1 (6 bases). Per germline, CDR1 LNHDA and CDR2 SQIVND (reference sequence). This CDR3 comprises 16 residues. The V end lost 1 base, the J end lost 6 bases, and 15 bases lay between the germline ends. CDR3 sequence: CASSIGRQARHEKLFF. The CDR3 region has the DNA TGTGCCAGTAGTATAGGGCGACAGGCTAGGCATGAAAAACTGTTTTTT. The complete variable domain, with remaining parts taken from reference TRBV19 and TRBJ1-4, reads DGGITQSPKYLFRKEGQNVTLSCEQNLNHDAMYWYRQDPGQGLRLIYYSQIVNDFQKGDIAEGYSVSREKKESFPLTVTSAQKNPTAFYLCASSIGRQARHEKLFFGSGTQLSVL.

The sample holds a few counts of this clone. The chain recombines TRBV5-1 with TRBJ2-1, with 10 bases lining up with TRBD2. Trimming at V came to 5 bases and at J to 6 bases, leaving 8 bases not matched to a gene. Germline CDR1 reads SGHRS; CDR2 reads YFSETQ. This CDR3 spans 15 amino acids. The CDR3 is CASRARLAGGNEQFF. The CDR3, as DNA: TGCGCCAGCAGGGCTCGACTAGCGGGCGGCAATGAGCAGTTCTTC.

The chain uses TRBV3-1 (or the pseudogene TRBV3-2) and TRBJ1-1; 8 nucleotides match TRBD1. The CDR3 is 15 residues long. V lost 4 bases, J lost 3 bases, and 7 bases stayed unmatched. Germline V gene data show CDR1 as LGHDT and CDR2 as YNNKEL (reference sequence). CDR3 bases: TGTGCCAGCAGCCCACCGGGACAGGTATACACTGAAGCTTTCTTT. This translates into CASSPPGQVYTEAFF.

CDR3 sequence (DNA): TGCGCCAGCAGCTCACAGGGGAATGGCTACACCTTC. Translated: CASSSQGNGYTF. The V call is TRBV5-1, the J call TRBJ1-2; 7 nucleotides agree with TRBD1. The CDR3 loop spans 12 amino acids. After removal of 3 bases from V and 6 bases from J, the junction contained 2 bases not matched to a gene. CDR1 SGHRS and CDR2 YFSETQ come from the germline V gene.

CDR3 sequence (DNA): TGTGCCATCAGTGACAGGAATCAGCCCCAGCATTTT. It codes for CAISDRNQPQHF. The V and J genes are TRBV10-3 and TRBJ1-5, with no clear D. The CDR3 has 12 amino acids. Germline CDR1 reads ENHRY; CDR2 reads SYGVKD. With 3 bases removed from V and 4 bases from J, the gap between germline ends came to 4 bases.

This clone was counted at least ten times. The chain recombines TRBV5-4 with TRBJ1-3; D is ambiguous. Germline V gives CDR1 SGHNT, CDR2 YYREEE (reference sequence). V dropped 4 bases and J dropped 7 bases, with 18 bases sitting between them. The CDR3 is made up of 15 amino acids. The CDR3 spells CASSTGGSSWNTIYF. Here the CDR3 DNA reads TGTGCCAGCAGCACTGGAGGATCTTCGTGGAACACCATATATTTT.

CDR3: CSASSNREQYF. The CDR3 coding sequence is TGCAGTGCCTCTTCCAATCGGGAGCAGTACTTC. The chain joins TRBV20-1 to TRBJ2-7, with D unresolved. This CDR3 is 11 amino acids long. V lost 6 bases and J 7 bases, leaving 13 bases between the germline ends. The germline CDR1 and CDR2 sequences are DFQATT and SNEGSKA (reference sequence).

This clone was detected only once. The chain is built from TRBV19 and TRBJ1-1; maybe TRBD1 (6 bases). This CDR3 has 15 amino acids. The germline CDR1 and CDR2 sequences are LNHDA and SQIVND (reference sequence). Between the trimmed V and J ends, which lost 1 base and 6 bases, there was a span of 15 bases. The CDR3 DNA reads as TGTGCCAGTAGTATAGGTGACAGGATGGGGGCTGAAGCTTTCTTT. As protein: CASSIGDRMGAEAFF.

This chain uses TRBV9 with TRBJ1-4; a possible D gene is TRBD1 (5 bases). The CDR3 loop spans 17 amino acids. V was cut by 0 bases and J by 1 base, with 13 bases left in between. The germline V gene has CDR1 SGDLS and CDR2 YYNGEE. CDR3 in DNA: TGTGCCAGCAGCGTAGCCAAGGGGTGGGGAACTAATGAAAAACTGTTTTTT. This sequence encodes CASSVAKGWGTNEKLFF.

Only one count was recorded for this clone. The V gene is TRBV19, the J gene TRBJ1-2, with D possibly being TRBD1 (5 bases). Germline loops: CDR1 LNHDA, CDR2 SQIVND (reference sequence). The V end lost 7 bases, the J end lost 8 bases, and 20 bases lay between the germline ends. The CDR3 spans 14 residues. CDR3 bases: TGTGCCAGTACGAGGCAGGGTGTTTCTTCCGGCTACACCTTC. Translating gives CASTRQGVSSGYTF.

Only a few counts were recorded for this clone. The chain carries TRBV7-3 and TRBJ1-6, with D unclear. The germline V and J ends were trimmed by 3 bases and 4 bases, with 7 bases remaining between them. The length of the CDR3 is 14 residues. CDR1 is SGHTA, CDR2 FQGTGA, per germline. Here the CDR3 DNA reads TGTGCCAGCAGCTTTCGACTATATAATTCACCCCTCCACTTT. Translating it yields CASSFRLYNSPLHF.

The chain is built from TRBV7-9 and TRBJ2-2; a possible D gene is TRBD2 (6 bases). Trimming left V 5 bases short and J 0 bases short, with 16 bases between. CDR3 length equals 17 residues. In germline, CDR1 is SEHNR, CDR2 FQNEAQ (reference sequence). The CDR3 region is CASSLLLGGTNTGELFF. The CDR3 DNA is TGTGCCAGCAGCCTACTACTTGGGGGGACGAACACCGGGGAGCTGTTTTTT.

Worth noting for this clone: The sample holds other DNA sequences that translate to the same CDR3. The gene calls are TRBV18 and TRBJ2-5, with D possibly TRBD1 on 6 matching bases. Trimming cost V 2 bases and J 5 bases, with 9 bases left between them. CDR1 is KGHSH, CDR2 LQKENI, per germline. The CDR3 runs to 13 residues. CDR3 coding DNA: TGTGCCAGCTCACCATCTCAGGGGGAGACCCAGTACTTC. This sequence encodes CASSPSQGETQYF. Filled out from reference TRBV18 and TRBJ2-5, the complete variable domain reads NAGVMQNPRHLVRRRGQEARLRCSPMKGHSHVYWYRQLPEEGLKFMVYLQKENIIDESGMPKERFSAEFPKEGPSILRIQQVVRGDSAAYFCASSPSQGETQYFGPGTRLLVL.

In its sample, this clone was seen a few times. J is TRBJ2-1 and V is TRBV7-9; D gene ambiguous. This CDR3 spans 11 amino acids. Germline V gene data show CDR1 as SEHNR and CDR2 as FQNEAQ (reference sequence). Trimming pared 2 bases from V and 8 bases from J, leaving 4 bases between. CDR3 region: CASSLSDEQFF. For the CDR3, the DNA is TGTGCCAGCAGCTTATCAGATGAGCAGTTCTTC.

The chain is built from TRBV28 and TRBJ2-5, with D maybe TRBD2 (5 bases). CDR1 is MDHEN, CDR2 SYDVKM, per germline. Between the trimmed V and J ends, which lost 3 bases and 4 bases, there was a span of 15 bases. The CDR3 runs 15 residues. The CDR3 loop reads CASSFRRSRAETQYF. For the CDR3, the DNA is TGTGCCAGCAGTTTTCGGAGGTCACGGGCAGAGACCCAGTACTTC.

The gene calls are TRBV7-6 and TRBJ2-7; the D gene is possibly TRBD1 (7 bases). Germline V gene sequence: CDR1 SGHVS, CDR2 FNYEAQ. Trimming took 2 bases from V and 2 from J, leaving 16 bases between them. This CDR3 has 16 residues. For the CDR3, the DNA is TGTGCCAGCAGCTTAATACCAGGGGGGCTCACCTACGAGCAGTACTTC. Protein sequence: CASSLIPGGLTYEQYF.

The chain joins TRBV19 to TRBJ2-7; no firm D call. The germline CDR1 and CDR2 sequences are LNHDA and SQIVND (reference sequence). The V and J ends lost 3 bases and 2 bases respectively, with 8 bases between them. The CDR3 has 13 residues. The CDR3 sequence is CASSIASTYEQYF. For the CDR3, the DNA is TGTGCCAGTAGTATCGCCAGTACCTACGAGCAGTACTTC.

As DNA, the CDR3 is TGTGCCAGCAGTGACCCGGGACTAGCGGGGGCCTACGAGCAGTACTTC. This codes for CASSDPGLAGAYEQYF. The V call is TRBV6-1, the J call TRBJ2-7; TRBD2 aligns across 14 bases. CDR3 length: 16 amino acids. Germline values: CDR1 MNHNS, CDR2 SASEGT. V lost 3 bases to trimming and J lost 2 bases; unmatched junction nucleotides: 3.

A word on this clone: The sample carries other DNA sequences with the same CDR3. The V call is TRBV7-3, the J call TRBJ2-7; maybe TRBD2 (5 bases). Germline CDR1 reads SGHTA; CDR2 reads FQGTGA. Trimming removed 4 bases from V and 0 bases from J, with 7 bases in between. CDR3 length: 13 residues. The DNA for the CDR3 is TGTGCCAGCAGCTCCCGGGACTCCTACGAGCAGTACTTC. Residues: CASSSRDSYEQYF.

The rearrangement uses TRBV2 and TRBJ2-1; 15 nucleotides line up with TRBD2. Unmatched junction bases numbered 12, after V lost 5 bases and J lost 4 bases. CDR1 and CDR2 (germline): SNHLY, FYNNEI. CDR3 length: 19 residues. CDR3 region: CASSSPGLAGGSGYNEQFF. DNA for the CDR3: TGTGCCAGCAGTTCTCCGGGACTAGCGGGGGGCAGCGGGTACAATGAGCAGTTCTTC. Variable domain in full (rest from reference TRBV2 and TRBJ2-1): EPEVTQTPSHQVTQMGQEVILRCVPISNHLYFYWYRQILGQKVEFLVSFYNNEISEKSEIFDDQFSVERPDGSNFTLKIRSTKLEDSAMYFCASSSPGLAGGSGYNEQFFGPGTRLTVL.

The V gene is TRBV7-2, the J gene TRBJ2-4; 13 nucleotides match TRBD2. Unmatched junction bases numbered 5, after V lost 1 base and J lost 2 bases. The CDR3 has 18 residues. CDR1 is SGHTA and CDR2 is FQGNSA in the germline V gene. The CDR3 region is CASSLELAGGLSKNIQYF. The CDR3 nucleotides are TGTGCCAGCAGCTTAGAACTAGCGGGGGGGCTATCCAAAAACATTCAGTACTTC.

The chain has TRBV10-3 and TRBJ2-7; 8 bases align to TRBD2. The germline V gene encodes CDR1 ENHRY and CDR2 SYGVKD. The length of the CDR3 is 14 residues. J lost 4 bases, V lost 4 bases, and 6 bases had no gene match. The CDR3 sequence is CAISGGTSNYEQYF. Written as DNA, the CDR3 is TGTGCCATCAGTGGAGGGACTAGTAATTACGAGCAGTACTTC.